These T cell receptor beta chains were read from a single sample in a study of OX40 agonist ivuxolimab in advanced cancers. The data were produced by immunoSEQ multiplex PCR, yet TCRdb's version contains in-frame clones alone and is incomplete. The table records 70,000 to 100,000 clones, 85% to 90% of them present only once. The sequences come from CD4+ or CD8+ T cells sorted from blood, collected in a trial of the OX40 agonist ivuxolimab. These receptors were obtained from an adult with an advanced solid tumor such as melanoma, head and neck, liver or kidney cancer. Both conserved end residues are part of each CDR3. Each record gives: D gene, V gene, clone size, J gene, CDR3 protein, CDR3 DNA. D genes are given only for firm matches. Clone size appears in some rows only: once, few, many, or a class for an expanded clone.

NA,TRBV12-5,NA,TRBJ2-3,CASGLTLGASVSDTQYF,TGTGCTAGCGGCCTCACCTTAGGGGCCTCGGTCTCCGATACGCAGTATTTT
NA,TRBV30,NA,TRBJ2-3,CAWTLTGGILSTDTQYF,TGTGCCTGGACCCTCACCGGCGGCATCTTAAGCACAGATACGCAGTATTTT
NA,TRBV9,NA,TRBJ2-5,CASSLDGKGGETQYF,TGTGCCAGCAGCCTTGACGGTAAGGGCGGAGAGACCCAGTACTTC
TRBD1,TRBV25-1,once,TRBJ1-1,CASSVTGPNTEAFF,TGTGCCAGCAGTGTGACAGGGCCGAACACTGAAGCTTTCTTT
NA,TRBV10-3,NA,TRBJ2-2,CAISDQGGRSGELFF,TGTGCCATCAGTGACCAGGGGGGGCGATCCGGGGAGCTGTTTTTT
NA,TRBV28,NA,TRBJ1-5,CASREAGDQPQHF,TGTGCCAGCCGTGAAGCTGGGGATCAGCCCCAGCATTTT
TRBD1,TRBV30,NA,TRBJ2-6,CAWSASGQGLSGANVLTF,TGTGCCTGGAGTGCCTCGGGACAGGGGCTCTCTGGGGCCAACGTCCTGACTTTC
NA,TRBV6-6,once,TRBJ1-6,CASSYSSTGYNSPLHF,TGTGCCAGCAGTTACTCTTCCACGGGGTATAATTCACCCCTCCACTTT
NA,TRBV4-1,NA,TRBJ1-5,CASSQDARENQPQHF,TGCGCCAGCAGCCAAGATGCCAGGGAAAATCAGCCCCAGCATTTT
TRBD1,TRBV6-6,NA,TRBJ2-7,CASSYLAGTGGYEQYF,TGTGCCAGCAGTTACCTTGCAGGGACAGGGGGCTACGAGCAGTACTTC
TRBD1,TRBV4-1,few,TRBJ2-3,CASSQEGQGTDTQYF,TGCGCCAGCAGCCAAGAAGGACAGGGAACAGATACGCAGTATTTT
TRBD1,TRBV6-1,NA,TRBJ1-2,CASSERRGIYGYTF,TGTGCCAGCAGTGAACGCAGGGGGATCTATGGCTACACCTTC
TRBD2,TRBV27,NA,TRBJ2-1,CASSSLAGGFGDEQFF,TGTGCCAGCAGTTCGCTCGCCGGGGGGTTTGGCGACGAGCAGTTCTTC
NA,TRBV7-9,once,TRBJ2-3,CASSLPGPQGTDTQYF,TGTGCCAGCAGCTTACCCGGGCCGCAAGGCACAGATACGCAGTATTTT
TRBD1,TRBV5-1,few,TRBJ2-5,CASHRTGGTETQYF,TGCGCCAGCCACCGGACAGGGGGCACGGAGACCCAGTACTTC
NA,TRBV4-1,NA,TRBJ1-2,CASSHAPWRVPTF,TGCGCCAGCAGCCACGCCCCCTGGCGGGTTCCGACCTTC
NA,TRBV27,NA,TRBJ2-2,CASSPPDGWGTGELFF,TGTGCCAGCAGTCCCCCCGACGGGTGGGGCACCGGGGAGCTGTTTTTT
NA,TRBV7-5,NA,TRBJ1-1,CARSWGKAFF,TGTGCCAGAAGCTGGGGGAAAGCTTTCTTT
TRBD1,TRBV4-2,NA,TRBJ2-7,CASSQLGQGASEQYF,TGTGCCAGCAGCCAACTAGGACAGGGGGCTTCCGAGCAGTACTTC
NA,TRBV4-1,NA,TRBJ2-3,CASSQAQGTDTQYF,TGCGCCAGCAGCCAAGCACAGGGAACAGATACGCAGTATTTT
NA,TRBV6-1,NA,TRBJ1-2,CASSEGRDLGYTF,TGTGCCAGCAGTGAGGGCAGGGATTTGGGCTACACCTTC
TRBD1,TRBV10-3,NA,TRBJ2-5,CAISARGWDQETQYF,TGTGCCATCAGCGCCAGGGGGTGGGATCAAGAGACCCAGTACTTC
NA,TRBV30,NA,TRBJ1-1,CAWSVQGGRTEAFF,TGTGCCTGGAGTGTGCAAGGAGGGCGGACTGAAGCTTTCTTT
NA,TRBV11-2,NA,TRBJ2-2,CASSPYGGLIPGELFF,TGTGCCAGCAGCCCTTACGGAGGGTTAATCCCCGGGGAGCTGTTTTTT
NA,TRBV28,NA,TRBJ1-4,CASRRAASSNEKLFF,TGTGCCAGCAGAAGGGCGGCAAGCTCAAATGAAAAACTGTTTTTT
NA,TRBV19,NA,TRBJ1-3,CASSTLFLEEGNTIYF,TGTGCCAGTAGTACCTTATTCCTCGAGGAAGGAAACACCATATATTTT
TRBD1,TRBV6-5,NA,TRBJ1-6,CASSWDRINSPLHF,TGTGCCAGCAGCTGGGACAGGATAAATTCACCCCTCCACTTT
NA,TRBV5-7,NA,TRBJ2-5,CASSRPQETQYF,TGTGCCAGCAGCCGCCCCCAAGAGACCCAGTACTTC
TRBD1,TRBV5-1,once,TRBJ1-1,CASSLAGGRGTTEAFF,TGCGCCAGCAGCTTGGCGGGAGGCAGGGGGACAACTGAAGCTTTCTTT
TRBD2,TRBV7-8,NA,TRBJ2-3,CASSSRLAGESDTQYF,TGTGCCAGCAGCTCCCGACTAGCGGGAGAGTCTGATACGCAGTATTTT
TRBD1,TRBV28,NA,TRBJ1-1,CASSLARQGAAFF,TGTGCCAGCAGTTTAGCTAGACAGGGCGCCGCTTTCTTT
NA,TRBV13,NA,TRBJ1-6,CASSLARPTDSPRSPLHF,TGTGCCAGCAGCTTAGCAAGGCCCACGGACAGCCCGCGGTCACCCCTCCACTTT
TRBD2,TRBV7-9,NA,TRBJ2-2,CASSLGPGTISSNTGELFF,TGTGCCAGCAGCTTGGGGCCCGGGACTATCAGCTCGAACACCGGGGAGCTGTTTTTT
NA,TRBV19,NA,TRBJ1-5,CASSPYRTGNQPQHF,TGTGCCAGTAGCCCTTATAGGACAGGCAATCAGCCCCAGCATTTT
NA,TRBV2,NA,TRBJ2-1,CASSPGASYNNEQFF,TGTGCCAGCAGTCCGGGGGCCTCCTACAACAATGAGCAGTTCTTC
TRBD1,TRBV29-1,NA,TRBJ1-1,CSVEPGGRIEAFF,TGCAGCGTTGAACCAGGGGGACGGATTGAAGCTTTCTTT
TRBD2,TRBV19,NA,TRBJ2-7,CASSIAGKAYEQYF,TGTGCCAGTAGCATAGCGGGGAAAGCCTACGAGCAGTACTTC
NA,TRBV29-1,NA,TRBJ2-7,CSARNPSYEQYF,TGCAGCGCCAGAAATCCAAGCTACGAGCAGTACTTC
NA,TRBV2,NA,TRBJ1-5,CASSAGAVIGQPQHF,TGTGCCAGCAGTGCCGGGGCAGTAATAGGGCAGCCCCAGCATTTT
NA,TRBV11-2,NA,TRBJ2-7,CASSFGSGPSEQYF,TGTGCCAGCAGCTTTGGTAGCGGACCGTCGGAGCAGTACTTC